Below are 24 T cell receptor beta chains sequenced from a single sample in a study of T cell repertoires in cytomegalovirus infection. MiXCR was run by TCRdb on the reads, yielding one entry per CDR3 protein. Here the sample spans approximately 730,000 distinct CDR3 sequences, roughly a third being singletons. Which antigens these TCRs recognize remains unknown. The starting material was cultured PBMCs, obtained from culture after CMV antigen stimulation. These receptors came from a human donor in good health (CMV status not recorded). Some clones in this sample may be carry-over from other donors' samples.

The V gene is TRBV7-9, the J gene TRBJ2-1; 10 nucleotides agree with TRBD2. After removal of 6 bases from V and 2 bases from J, the junction contained 10 bases not matched to a gene. The CDR3 runs 17 residues. The germline CDR1 and CDR2 sequences are SEHNR and FQNEAQ (reference sequence). The CDR3 spells CASRTTPSGSTYNEQFF. CDR3 DNA sequence: TGTGCCAGCAGAACAACCCCTAGCGGGAGCACCTACAATGAGCAGTTCTTC. The full variable domain, completed using reference TRBV7-9 and TRBJ2-1, is DTGVSQNPRHKITKRGQNVTFRCDPISEHNRLYWYRQTLGQGPEFLTYFQNEAQLEKSRLLSDRFSAERPKGSFSTLEIQRTEQGDSAMYLCASRTTPSGSTYNEQFFGPGTRLTVL.

The J gene is TRBJ2-7, the V gene TRBV19; no reliable D call. Germline V gene lookup returns CDR1 LNHDA and CDR2 SQIVND (reference sequence). This CDR3 is built from 14 residues. Trimming cost V 5 bases and J 6 bases, with 17 bases left between them. For the CDR3, the DNA is TGTGCCAGTAGTTTGCATTCGGCAGCTCGCGAGCAGTACTTC. This translates into CASSLHSAAREQYF.

This chain connects TRBV19 to TRBJ2-6; no definite D call. The CDR3 covers 14 residues. Trimming shortened V by 0 bases and J by 13 bases, and 13 bases separated the two germline ends. Germline-derived CDR1 and CDR2 are LNHDA and SQIVND (reference sequence). The CDR3 nucleotides read TGTGCCAGTAGTATAGATCCACAGAGCCGGGTCCTGACTTTC. It translates to CASSIDPQSRVLTF.

This sequence joins TRBV5-1 and TRBJ2-3; D might be TRBD2 (6 bases). V shed 4 bases and J shed 2 bases, with 14 bases lying between them. This CDR3 spans 15 amino acids. Germline lookup yields CDR1 SGHRS and CDR2 YFSETQ. CDR3 sequence (DNA): TGCGCCAGCAGCCCGGGGACTCCGCTCACAGATACGCAGTATTTT. Translated: CASSPGTPLTDTQYF. The full variable domain, with the rest looked up from reference TRBV5-1 and TRBJ2-3, is KAGVTQTPRYLIKTRGQQVTLSCSPISGHRSVSWYQQTPGQGLQFLFEYFSETQRNKGNFPGRFSGRQFSNSRSEMNVSTLELGDSALYLCASSPGTPLTDTQYFGPGTRLTVL.

The rearrangement links TRBV4-1 to TRBJ2-5; 7 bases align to TRBD2. This CDR3 region has 16 residues. Germline CDR1 and CDR2: MGHRA and YSYEKL. The J segment lost 3 bases and the V segment lost 1 base, leaving 8 bases of the junction unmatched. CDR3 loop: CASSQVQLADKETQYF. The CDR3 DNA reads TGCGCCAGCAGCCAAGTTCAGCTAGCGGACAAAGAGACCCAGTACTTC.

This clonotype turned up a few times. The chain joins TRBV4-1 to TRBJ1-3, with 11 bases matching TRBD1. CDR3 length equals 15 residues. Germline CDR1 is MGHRA and CDR2 is YSYEKL. The junction had 2 bases not matched to a gene; V was cut back by 0 bases and J by 7 bases. The CDR3 sequence: CASSQDGDRGNTIYF. CDR3 coding DNA: TGCGCCAGCAGCCAAGATGGGGACAGGGGGAACACCATATATTTT.

This clonotype was counted between two and nine times. This chain uses TRBV7-8 with TRBJ1-4, with TRBD1 identical over 8 bases. This CDR3 contains 13 residues. Unmatched junction bases numbered 5, after V lost 7 bases and J lost 7 bases. The germline V gene has CDR1 SGHVS and CDR2 FQNEAQ. In nucleotides, the CDR3 is TGTGCCAGCACCAGAGGGACAGGTGAAAAACTGTTTTTT. Protein sequence: CASTRGTGEKLFF.

This clonotype has a count of ten or more. V usage is TRBV7-2 and J usage is TRBJ2-3; 15 bases map to TRBD2. The CDR3 has 15 amino acids. Germline CDR1 reads SGHTA; CDR2 reads FQGNSA. The trim removed 5 bases at V and 6 bases at J, leaving 3 bases unmatched. The CDR3 protein is CASSMGTSGGDTQYF. As DNA, the CDR3 is TGTGCCAGCAGCATGGGGACTAGCGGGGGGGATACGCAGTATTTT.

This sequence joins TRBV7-9 and TRBJ1-2, with a possible D match to TRBD1 (6 bases). V was clipped by 7 bases and J by 5 bases, with 14 bases between them. The germline CDR1 and CDR2 sequences are SEHNR and FQNEAQ (reference sequence). The CDR3 sequence is 13 residues long. The CDR3 sequence: CASTAGGHYGYTF. CDR3 coding DNA: TGTGCCAGCACCGCGGGGGGCCATTATGGCTACACCTTC. The variable domain in full, completed from reference TRBV7-9 and TRBJ1-2, reads DTGVSQNPRHKITKRGQNVTFRCDPISEHNRLYWYRQTLGQGPEFLTYFQNEAQLEKSRLLSDRFSAERPKGSFSTLEIQRTEQGDSAMYLCASTAGGHYGYTFGSGTRLTVV.

The V and J genes are TRBV7-6 and TRBJ2-2, with D possibly matching TRBD1 (5 bases). The ends were cut back, 5 bases at V and 2 bases at J, with 12 bases in the middle. Germline V gene data show CDR1 as SGHVS and CDR2 as FNYEAQ. The CDR3 has 15 residues. CDR3 amino acids: CASSPWGRNTGELFF. The CDR3 nucleotides read TGTGCCAGCAGCCCGTGGGGCAGAAACACCGGGGAGCTGTTTTTT.

This chain joins TRBV4-2 and TRBJ2-7; D not resolved. The CDR3 is 15 amino acids. The germline V gene encodes CDR1 LGHNA and CDR2 YNFKEQ. V dropped 4 bases and J dropped 5 bases, with 18 bases sitting between them. The CDR3 DNA is TGTGCCAGCAGCCGGAGAGGTGGGGTAGGCGACGAGCAGTACTTC. Its protein product is CASSRRGGVGDEQYF.

J is TRBJ2-5 and V is TRBV20-1, with TRBD1 identical over 7 bases. CDR1 is DFQATT, CDR2 SNEGSKA, per germline (reference sequence). The V and J ends lost 6 bases and 5 bases, in that order; junction bases with no gene match: 6. This CDR3 contains 12 residues. For the CDR3, the DNA is TGCAGTGCCAGGGGGACCTCGGAGACCCAGTACTTC. Its translation: CSARGTSETQYF.

This clonotype was seen a few times. The genes are TRBV6-1 and TRBJ2-7; D possibly corresponds to TRBD1 (6 bases). Germline V CDR1 and CDR2: MNHNS, SASEGT. Trimming took off 1 base at V and 3 bases at J, with 13 bases between the two ends. This CDR3 is built from 15 residues. This chain's CDR3 is CASSEDVRGIYEQYF. The CDR3 coding sequence is TGTGCCAGCAGTGAAGATGTCAGGGGTATCTACGAGCAGTACTTC.

This rearrangement joins TRBV15 to TRBJ2-1, with TRBD1 matching 8 bases. V shed 5 bases and J 4 bases; nucleotides not matched to a gene: 16. The CDR3 runs 18 residues. Germline V gene data show CDR1 as LNHNV and CDR2 as YYDKDF (reference sequence). The CDR3 region is CATSLGGSDRVWYNEQFF. CDR3 sequence (DNA): TGTGCCACCAGCTTGGGGGGATCGGACAGGGTGTGGTACAATGAGCAGTTCTTC. The whole variable domain, remainder taken from reference TRBV15 and TRBJ2-1, is DAMVIQNPRYQVTQFGKPVTLSCSQTLNHNVMYWYQQKSSQAPKLLFHYYDKDFNNEADTPDNFQSRRPNTSFCFLDIRSPGLGDTAMYLCATSLGGSDRVWYNEQFFGPGTRLTVL.

This clonotype was observed a few times. The rearrangement joins TRBV11-2 to TRBJ2-4, with 7 bases matching TRBD2. Germline V lookup: CDR1 SGHAT, CDR2 FQNNGV. The CDR3 consists of 14 residues. Trimming removed 5 bases from V and 10 bases from J; junction bases left unmatched: 11. The CDR3 DNA is TGTGCCAGCAGCCCGCCCCCTAGCGGCTCGATTCAGTACTTC. Translation: CASSPPPSGSIQYF.

This clonotype was counted a few times. The chain employs TRBV12-3 or TRBV12-4 and TRBJ2-5, with TRBD2 identical over 7 bases. V gave up 6 bases and J gave up 3 bases; unmatched junction bases: 7. The CDR3 spans 14 residues. CDR3 nucleotide sequence: TGTGCCAGCAGGCGAGCGGGATTCAAAGAGACCCAGTACTTC. This sequence encodes CASRRAGFKETQYF.

This clonotype was detected only a few times. The chain links TRBV12-3 or TRBV12-4 to TRBJ1-1; no clear D. This CDR3 is 11 amino acids long. V lost 2 bases and J lost 9, with 7 bases in between. This CDR3 is CASSLRRQAFF. The CDR3 DNA sequence: TGTGCCAGCAGTTTAAGACGCCAAGCTTTCTTT.

The genes are TRBV28 and TRBJ2-3, with 7 bases aligning to TRBD2. The germline gives CDR1 MDHEN, CDR2 SYDVKM. Losses at the gene ends were 8 bases for V and 15 bases for J; bases not matched to a gene: 8. The CDR3 has 10 residues. CDR3 DNA: TGTGCCAGCGACCGGGACTACCAATATTTT. This encodes CASDRDYQYF.

The rearrangement links TRBV7-3 to TRBJ2-1, with D possibly matching TRBD1 (6 bases). This CDR3 comprises 14 residues. CDR1 is SGHTA and CDR2 is FQGTGA in the germline V gene. Trimming cost V 4 bases and J 6 bases, with 13 bases left between them. CDR3 protein: CASSSQGSPNEQFF. The CDR3 DNA sequence: TGTGCCAGCAGCTCACAGGGCTCCCCCAATGAGCAGTTCTTC.

CDR3 nucleotides: TGTGCCAGCAGCGAAGGGGGTCGCGGAAACACCATATATTTT. Translating it yields CASSEGGRGNTIYF. The genes are TRBV7-2 and TRBJ1-3, with D maybe TRBD1 (6 bases). CDR3 size: 14 residues. Germline-derived CDR1 and CDR2 are SGHTA and FQGNSA. V lost 5 bases and J lost 4, with 12 bases in between.

The V call is TRBV20-1, the J call TRBJ1-5; D remains unclear. Trimming removed 4 bases from V and 7 bases from J, with 14 bases in between. CDR1 is DFQATT, CDR2 SNEGSKA, per germline (reference sequence). The CDR3 length is 13 residues. The CDR3 DNA is TGCAGTGCTATGACCGAGGTCGGGCAGCCCCAGCATTTT. Translation: CSAMTEVGQPQHF.

This clonotype was observed a handful of times. DNA for the CDR3: TGTGCCATCAGTGGCCAGGGGTCTCTCTCCACTGAAGCTTTCTTT. This encodes CAISGQGSLSTEAFF. This chain joins TRBV10-3 and TRBJ1-1, with a tentative D call TRBD1 (6 bases). The germline gives CDR1 ENHRY, CDR2 SYGVKD. The CDR3 is 15 amino acids. Trimming cost V 4 bases and J 4 bases, with 16 bases left between them.

This clonotype was seen ten or more times. Here the CDR3 reads CASSLGSGGDGYTF. The CDR3 DNA sequence: TGTGCCAGCAGCTTAGGGTCTGGAGGGGATGGCTACACCTTC. The chain carries TRBV7-2 and TRBJ1-2; D is possibly TRBD1 (5 bases). The CDR3 consists of 14 residues. V lost 1 base to trimming and J lost 6 bases, with 12 bases between them. Germline CDR1 reads SGHTA; CDR2 reads FQGNSA.

The rearrangement uses TRBV20-1 and TRBJ1-1; D is uncertain. Trimming shortened V by 6 bases and J by 5 bases, and 13 bases separated the two germline ends. In germline, CDR1 is DFQATT, CDR2 SNEGSKA (reference sequence). CDR3 length equals 12 residues. The CDR3 DNA is TGCAGTGCCCTAAGACGAGAGACTGAAGCTTTCTTT. Residues: CSALRRETEAFF.